The 9 T cell receptor beta chains below all came from one sample that was sequenced in a study of shared clonotypes between healthy human individuals. The method was immunoSEQ multiplex PCR; TCRdb's version includes in-frame clones alone and lacks a portion of them. The data contain more than 400,000 clones, roughly 80% of them singletons. Sequenced input: PBMCs. The receptors shown here come from a woman in her forties in good health. Some clones in this sample may be carry-over from other donors' samples.

The chain links TRBV7-2 to TRBJ1-1, with TRBD1 as a possible D gene (6 bases). V shed 2 bases and J shed 5 bases, with 12 bases lying between them. Germline CDR1 SGHTA, CDR2 FQGNSA. CDR3 size: 14 residues. The CDR3 loop reads CASSLTQGRTEAFF. The CDR3 nucleotides are TGTGCCAGCAGCTTAACTCAGGGGCGGACTGAAGCTTTCTTT.

In its sample, this clone was seen once. Mismatch with germline at one junction end may stem from a read error. CDR3 amino acids: CSESPQEAQYF. CDR3 coding DNA: TGCAGTGAAAGCCCCCAAGAGGCCCAGTACTTC. V usage is TRBV20-1 and J usage is TRBJ2-5; D is unresolved. The CDR3 is made up of 11 amino acids. Germline CDR1 DFQATT, CDR2 SNEGSKA (reference sequence).

The genes are TRBV7-9 and TRBJ2-1; 7 nucleotides agree with TRBD2. After removal of 5 bases from V and 5 bases from J, the junction contained 9 bases not matched to a gene. The CDR3 spans 15 residues. CDR1 is SEHNR, CDR2 FQNEAQ, per germline (reference sequence). This CDR3 reads CASSPGRTRNNEQFF. Here the CDR3 DNA reads TGTGCCAGCAGCCCAGGTAGGACTAGAAACAATGAGCAGTTCTTC.

The chain joins TRBV28 to TRBJ1-5; 7 positions agree with TRBD1. The germline gives CDR1 MDHEN, CDR2 SYDVKM. CDR3 size: 14 residues. J was trimmed by 4 bases and V by 3 bases; bases with no gene match: 3. The CDR3 reads CASSFPGGNQPQHF. CDR3 sequence (DNA): TGTGCCAGCAGTTTCCCAGGGGGGAATCAGCCCCAGCATTTT. The whole variable domain, remainder taken from reference TRBV28 and TRBJ1-5, is DVKVTQSSRYLVKRTGEKVFLECVQDMDHENMFWYRQDPGLGLRLIYFSYDVKMKEKGDIPEGYSVSREKKERFSLILESASTNQTSMYLCASSFPGGNQPQHFGDGTRLSIL.

The chain is built from TRBV28 and TRBJ2-1; 7 nucleotides agree with TRBD2. V lost 6 bases and J lost 3; bases outside the gene matches: 5. Germline CDR1 reads MDHEN; CDR2 reads SYDVKM. The CDR3 contains 14 residues. The DNA for the CDR3 is TGTGCCAGCAGGAGAGCGGGGAACTACAATGAGCAGTTCTTC. Protein sequence: CASRRAGNYNEQFF.

The V call is TRBV10-3, the J call TRBJ2-5, with D tentatively TRBD2 (6 bases). The CDR3 sequence is 16 residues long. V was shortened by 4 bases and J by 2 bases, with 17 bases between the two germline ends. Germline loops: CDR1 ENHRY, CDR2 SYGVKD. This chain's CDR3 is CAISGVRGGRQETQYF. In DNA, the CDR3 is TGTGCCATCAGTGGGGTCCGTGGGGGGAGACAAGAGACCCAGTACTTC.

The gene calls are TRBV5-1 and TRBJ2-5, with 7 bases identical to TRBD1. Trimming cost V 4 bases and J 8 bases; bases outside gene matches: 8. From germline, CDR1 is SGHRS and CDR2 YFSETQ. The CDR3 contains 13 residues. Written as DNA, the CDR3 is TGCGCCAGCAGCATAGGACAGGATGATACCCAGTACTTC. Translation gives CASSIGQDDTQYF.

As concerns this clone: A much larger clonotype is one base distant, so this may be a read error. The V gene is TRBV7-9, the J gene TRBJ2-1; TRBD2 matches 9 bases. The trim removed 1 base at V and 0 bases at J, leaving 10 bases unmatched. Germline V gives CDR1 SEHNR, CDR2 FQNEAQ (reference sequence). This CDR3 comprises 19 residues. The CDR3 DNA reads as TGTGCCAGCAGCTTAGAGGGCGGGGGGGCCCCAAGCTCCTACAATGAGCAGTTCTTC. It yields the protein CASSLEGGGAPSSYNEQFF.

The count of this clone is one. The chain has TRBV12-2 and TRBJ1-4; the table's TRBD1 call for D was not verified on the DNA. TRBV12-2 is noted as a pseudogene. The CDR3 consists of 17 residues. The CDR3 spells CASRLGGRQGVREKLFF. CDR3 DNA sequence: TGTGCAAGTCGCTTAGGGGGCCGACAGGGAGTAAGGGAAAAACTGTTTTTT.